At least ten counts were recorded for the clone carrying this TCR beta chain. Its antigen is currently unknown. The ends were cut back, 1 base at V and 3 bases at J, with 7 bases in the middle. The CDR3 is made up of 13 amino acids. From germline, CDR1 is SGHRS and CDR2 YFSETQ. This sample was taken from a study of early T cells in non-severe SARS-CoV-2 infection. About the study: Investigators sequenced bulk RNA drawn from unsorted whole blood, and chains remained unpaired.

The study's findings and limits: Anti-spike CD8 specificities were favored by VDJdb matching, whose results missed private and CD4 specificities.

The protocol attached unique molecular identifiers to individual cDNA molecules. In TCRdb, the 5' RACE reads were re-called with MiXCR into one record per CDR3 protein. The sample comprises 64,000 or so distinct CDR3 sequences, around 14% of which are singletons, and 4% to 5% rests with the top ten. This sequence joins TRBV5-1 and TRBJ2-5; weak D call: TRBD1 (5 bases). What was sequenced was whole blood. The sequence came from an adult who was a healthcare worker with PCR-confirmed SARS-CoV-2 infection or an uninfected control (not recorded which). The CDR3 protein is CASSLRQKETQYF. The CDR3 nucleotides read TGCGCCAGCAGCTTGCGACAGAAAGAGACCCAGTACTTC.